Listed below are T cell receptor beta chains from one sample, sequenced in a study of cytomegalovirus exposure and HLA in healthy donors. Using immunoSEQ multiplex PCR, the repertoire was profiled, and TCRdb retains in-frame clones only, with some absent. Among around 300,000 clones listed, roughly two thirds were seen once. Input material: PBMCs. The receptors were gathered from a female donor in good health and CMV-seronegative. Each CDR3 is given with its conserved first and last residue. A D gene is named only where the DNA matches it firmly. Expanded clones get a size class; other rows say once, few or many, or leave the size out.

NA	NA	TRBV18	TRBJ2-2	TGTGCCAGCTCACCGTTCCAGGGGAGGAACACCGGGGAGCTGTTTTTT	CASSPFQGRNTGELFF
NA	once	TRBV4-1	TRBJ1-2	TGCGCCAGCAGCCAAGTGTATCGGGCAGGGAATGGCTACACCTTC	CASSQVYRAGNGYTF
TRBD2	NA	TRBV19	TRBJ2-7	TGTGCCAGTAGTATAACTAGCGGGAACTACGAGCAGTACTTC	CASSITSGNYEQYF
TRBD1	NA	TRBV7-9	TRBJ2-7	TGTGCCAGCAGCTTCAAGGGACAGGGCCCCTGGGAGCAGTACTTC	CASSFKGQGPWEQYF
NA	NA	TRBV28	TRBJ1-2	TGTGCCAGCAGACTACAGGGTCGGGCTGGCTACACCTTC	CASRLQGRAGYTF
NA	NA	TRBV5-1	TRBJ1-2	TGCGCCAGCAGATCCTCGAACTATGGCTACACCTTC	CASRSSNYGYTF
NA	NA	TRBV5-1	TRBJ2-7	TGCGCCAGCAGCTTAAGGACAGATTACGAGCAGTACTTC	CASSLRTDYEQYF
NA	NA	TRBV11-3	TRBJ1-5	TGTGCCAGCAGCTTAGATCTTGGCGGGGAGACGGGGCCCCAGCATTTT	CASSLDLGGETGPQHF
NA	few	TRBV10-1	TRBJ2-1	TGCGCCAGCAGTGAAGGAGGTTGGGAGCAGTTCTTC	CASSEGGWEQFF
TRBD1	few	TRBV5-4	TRBJ2-2	TGTGCCAGCAGCTTCGTATACAGGGGCCACGGGGAGCTGTTTTTT	CASSFVYRGHGELFF
TRBD2	NA	TRBV14	TRBJ2-2	TGTGCCAGCAGCCAACAACTAGCGAGTCTTGGCGGGGAGCTGTTTTTT	CASSQQLASLGGELFF
NA	NA	TRBV5-1	TRBJ1-2	TGCGCCAGCAGCCCCTCAGGGCAGGGCTATGGCTACACCTTC	CASSPSGQGYGYTF
NA	NA	TRBV23-1	TRBJ2-6	TGCGCCAGCAGTGATCGTACTCGATGCTCTGGGGCCAACGTCCTGACTTTC	CASSDRTRCSGANVLTF
NA	once	TRBV7-9	TRBJ1-6	TGTGCCAGCAGCTTAGGGCAGAATAATTCACCCCTCCACTTT	CASSLGQNNSPLHF
NA	NA	TRBV20-1	TRBJ2-7	TGCAGTGCCACGGGATCCTACGAGCAGTACTTC	CSATGSYEQYF
NA	NA	TRBV18	TRBJ1-1	TGTGCCAGCTCACGCAGGGTTGACACTGAAGCTTTCTTT	CASSRRVDTEAFF
TRBD2	NA	TRBV10-1	TRBJ2-7	TGCGCCAGCAGTGAGTACGGGCTAGCGGGTTCCTACGAGCAGTACTTC	CASSEYGLAGSYEQYF
TRBD1	NA	TRBV5-1	TRBJ2-5	TGCGCCAGCAGCTTGTTAGGGGGCGAGACCCAGTACTTC	CASSLLGGETQYF
TRBD1	NA	TRBV5-4	TRBJ1-2	TGTGCCAGCAGCTCGGCCGCCGGGACAGACTATGGCTACACCTTC	CASSSAAGTDYGYTF
NA	NA	TRBV29-1	TRBJ2-1	TGCAGCGTTTTAAACAATGAGCAGTTCTTC	CSVLNNEQFF
TRBD2	NA	TRBV6-5	TRBJ2-1	TGTGCCAGCAGTACCGGGACTAGCGGGAGCAATGAGCAGTTCTTC	CASSTGTSGSNEQFF
TRBD2	NA	TRBV4-1	TRBJ2-1	TGCGCCAGCAGCCAAAGGCCTTCGGGACTAGGGGACAATGAGCAGTTCTTC	CASSQRPSGLGDNEQFF
TRBD2	once	TRBV18	TRBJ2-7	TGTGCCAGCTCACGGACTAGCGGGTTTACCTACGAGCAGTACTTC	CASSRTSGFTYEQYF
TRBD1	once	TRBV28	TRBJ2-5	TGTGCCAGCAGCCCAGGGGACAGGCACTCTGAGACCCAGTACTTC	CASSPGDRHSETQYF
TRBD2	few	TRBV5-1	TRBJ2-7	TGCGCCAGCAGCTGGACTAGCGGTCCCTACGAGCAGTACTTC	CASSWTSGPYEQYF
NA	few	TRBV2	TRBJ2-2	TGTGCCAGCAGATTCTCTGTCACCGGGGAGCTGTTTTTT	CASRFSVTGELFF
NA	once	TRBV28	TRBJ1-3	TGTGCCAGCAAGGGAGGGGGAGAAAACACCATATATTTT	CASKGGGENTIYF
TRBD1	few	TRBV6-1	TRBJ1-1	TGTGCCAGCAGTTGGGGACAGGTGAACACTGAAGCTTTCTTT	CASSWGQVNTEAFF
TRBD2	NA	TRBV19	TRBJ2-3	TGTGCCAGTAGCTGGGGGGGACTAGCGGGACCGGATACGCAGTATTTT	CASSWGGLAGPDTQYF
NA	NA	TRBV28	TRBJ2-5	TGTGCCAGCACAGGATTTCAAGAGACCCAGTACTTC	CASTGFQETQYF
NA	few	TRBV6-1	TRBJ2-7	TGTGCCAGCAGCACCTTGGAGGGGCGCTTCGAGCAGTACTTC	CASSTLEGRFEQYF
TRBD2	NA	TRBV13	TRBJ2-1	TGTGCCAGCAGCCCCCTAGCGGGAGTGGGTGAGCAGTTCTTC	CASSPLAGVGEQFF
NA	few	TRBV27	TRBJ2-1	TGTGCCAGCAGCCCCTTTGGGGGGAAGGGCAATGAGCAGTTCTTC	CASSPFGGKGNEQFF
NA	NA	TRBV15	TRBJ1-2	TGTGCCACCAACCCCGGACTTGGGGGGAATGGCTACACCTTC	CATNPGLGGNGYTF
TRBD2	NA	TRBV28	TRBJ2-5	TGTGCCAGCATACCTACGGGGAGGGGAGAGACCCAGTACTTC	CASIPTGRGETQYF
NA	NA	TRBV21-1	TRBJ1-5	TGTGCCAGCAGAGACAGGGAACAGCCCCAGCATTTT	CASRDREQPQHF
TRBD1	NA	TRBV7-8	TRBJ2-7	TGTGCCAGCAGCTTAGCGCCAGGGGGCGGGTACGAGCAGTACTTC	CASSLAPGGGYEQYF
NA	few	TRBV29-1	TRBJ1-1	TGCAGCGTACAGGGTTGGACTGAAGCTTTCTTT	CSVQGWTEAFF
TRBD2	few	TRBV7-8	TRBJ2-5	TGTGCCAGCAGCTTAGAACTAGCGGGAGAGACCCAGTACTTC	CASSLELAGETQYF
TRBD2	NA	TRBV18	TRBJ2-1	TGTGCCAGCTCACTCCTAGCGGGAGAGTCCTACAATGAGCAGTTCTTC	CASSLLAGESYNEQFF
TRBD2	NA	TRBV6-6	TRBJ2-5	TGTGCCAGCAGCCCTCCGGGGGGAGCCTTGGAGACCCAGTACTTC	CASSPPGGALETQYF
TRBD2	NA	TRBV30	TRBJ2-1	TGTGCCTGGAGCCGCCCCAGCGGGAGCCACAATGAGCAGTTCTTC	CAWSRPSGSHNEQFF
NA	few	TRBV6-5	TRBJ1-3	TGTGCCAGCAGTACAACAGGGACGTCGGACACCATATATTTT	CASSTTGTSDTIYF
TRBD1	NA	TRBV7-9	TRBJ2-5	TGTTCCAGCAGCGTTAGGTATCGGGACAGGGGGCCTACGGAGACCCAGTACTTC	CSSSVRYRDRGPTETQYF
TRBD2	once	TRBV7-6	TRBJ2-3	TGTGCCAGCAGCCCTGGAGGGACTAGCGGACCTAGCACAGATACGCAGTATTTT	CASSPGGTSGPSTDTQYF
NA	NA	TRBV28	TRBJ1-1	TGTGCCAGCAGGGCCAGGGAGGGCAACACTGAAGCTTTCTTT	CASRAREGNTEAFF
NA	once	TRBV6-5	TRBJ1-2	TGTGCCAGCAGTTCAACAATGGACAGTCGTTATGGCTACACCTTC	CASSSTMDSRYGYTF
NA	NA	TRBV10-3	TRBJ2-2	TGTGCCATCAGTGAGGCGGTGTTGAAGGCCGGGGAGCTGTTTTTT	CAISEAVLKAGELFF
TRBD1	NA	TRBV19	TRBJ2-3	TGTGCCACTTCTCCGACAGGGTCTATAGATACGCAGTATTTT	CATSPTGSIDTQYF
NA	NA	TRBV6-5	TRBJ2-3	TGTGCCAGCAGTTCAGGGTCTTACACAGATACGCAGTATTTT	CASSSGSYTDTQYF
NA	NA	TRBV7-2	TRBJ2-7	TGTGCCAGCAGTCTCCGGGGGATCTACGAGCAGTACTTC	CASSLRGIYEQYF
NA	NA	TRBV27	TRBJ2-2	TGTGCCAGCAGTTTGAACAGGAACACCGGGGAGCTGTTTTTT	CASSLNRNTGELFF
TRBD1	NA	TRBV4-1	TRBJ1-1	TGCGCCAGCAGCCAACCGACAGGGACGGGAGTCAGGGACACTGAAGCTTTCTTT	CASSQPTGTGVRDTEAFF
NA	NA	TRBV6-6	TRBJ1-1	TGTGCCAGCAGTCGGACAGAGAACACTGAAGCTTTCTTT	CASSRTENTEAFF